This T cell receptor beta chain is from a study of OX40 agonist ivuxolimab in advanced cancers. Study-wide background: Intravenous ivuxolimab was administered to patients every 2 weeks at 0.01 to 10 mg/kg.

Assay used: immunoSEQ multiplex PCR; TCRdb lists only in-frame clones, some missing. The data show about 8,000 clones, with 90% seen just once and approximately 4% held by the top ten. Study observations and caveats: Low normalized T-cell clonal expansion was additionally recorded for some nonresponders. Circulating CD4+ and CD8+ T cells showed clonal expansion by week 6 at 0.1 to 3.0 mg/kg. Antigen specificity of clonally expanded peripheral T cells was not established.

Notes on this clone: The target antigen is unknown.

Looked up from germline, CDR1 is ENHRY and CDR2 is SYGVKD. Trimming pared 0 bases from V and 4 bases from J, leaving 7 bases between. The CDR3 sequence is 14 residues long. The source is an adult with an advanced solid tumor such as melanoma, head and neck, liver or kidney cancer. The V and J genes are TRBV10-3 and TRBJ2-1; D is unresolved. The input for sequencing was CD4+ or CD8+ T cells sorted from blood, taken in a trial of the OX40 agonist ivuxolimab. CDR3 sequence: CAISESESYNEQFF. In DNA form, the CDR3 reads TGTGCCATCAGTGAGTCGGAGAGTTACAATGAGCAGTTCTTC.